One and the same sample provided the 28 T cell receptor beta chains below, sequenced in a study of lymphopenia after photon versus proton radiotherapy. Clones were sequenced by immunoSEQ multiplex PCR, and TCRdb holds only the in-frame ones, with some missing. Among about 33,000 clones listed, 85% to 90% were seen once. Sequencing was performed on peripheral blood, taken from a patient treated with photon-based radiotherapy. The receptors shown here come from a woman in her forties or fifties with pancreatic cancer.

This chain joins TRBV25-1 and TRBJ2-5; D gene uncertain. The ends were cut back, 5 bases at V and 4 bases at J, with 5 bases in the middle. Germline lookup yields CDR1 MGHDK and CDR2 SYGVNS. The CDR3 runs 11 residues. CDR3 residues: CASSTLETQYF. CDR3 coding DNA: TGTGCCAGCAGTACCTTAGAGACCCAGTACTTC.

The V gene is TRBV6-1, the J gene TRBJ1-3; D is unresolved. The CDR3 has 14 amino acids. Germline values: CDR1 MNHNS, CDR2 SASEGT. V dropped 4 bases and J dropped 2 bases, with 9 bases sitting between them. The CDR3 DNA reads TGTGCCAGCAGTGGTCATGGGGCTGGAAACACCATATATTTT. It translates to CASSGHGAGNTIYF.

The CDR3 spells CASTPGQPNTGELFF. CDR3 nucleotide sequence: TGTGCCAGCACCCCGGGACAGCCGAACACCGGGGAGCTGTTTTTT. The rearrangement links TRBV6-1 to TRBJ2-2, with TRBD1 matching over 7 bases. The CDR3 consists of 15 residues. V lost 7 bases, J lost 0 bases, and 5 bases stayed unmatched. Germline lookup yields CDR1 MNHNS and CDR2 SASEGT.

The J gene is TRBJ2-3, the V gene TRBV9; perhaps TRBD2 as D (6 bases). The V end lost 4 bases, the J end lost 0 bases, and 12 bases lay between the germline ends. The germline CDR1 and CDR2 sequences are SGDLS and YYNGEE. CDR3 length: 15 residues. The CDR3, as DNA: TGTGCCAGCAGCCCCCGCGGGGACAGCACAGATACGCAGTATTTT. Amino acid sequence: CASSPRGDSTDTQYF.

The chain has TRBV12-5 and TRBJ2-7; no firm D call. Germline CDR1 is LGHNT and CDR2 is FRNRAP. V was trimmed by 6 bases and J by 1 base, leaving 4 bases between them. The CDR3 runs 11 residues. CDR3 bases: TGTGCTAGTGGCTATTCCTACGAGCAGTACTTC. This codes for CASGYSYEQYF. Full variable domain (rest looked up from reference TRBV12-5 and TRBJ2-7): DARVTQTPRHKVTEMGQEVTMRCQPILGHNTVFWYRQTMMQGLELLAYFRNRAPLDDSGMPKDRFSAEMPDATLATLKIQPSEPRDSAVYFCASGYSYEQYFGPGTRLTVT.

The chain is built from TRBV7-2 and TRBJ1-2; unclear D gene. Germline CDR1 is SGHTA and CDR2 is FQGNSA. The CDR3 consists of 13 residues. Trimming shortened V by 0 bases and J by 6 bases, and 8 bases separated the two germline ends. The CDR3, as DNA: TGTGCCAGCAGCTTAGCGTATCAGGATGGCTACACCTTC. Translating gives CASSLAYQDGYTF.

The rearrangement uses TRBV9 and TRBJ2-3; D not resolved. Trimming stripped 0 bases from V and 2 bases from J, with 7 bases between. This CDR3 is built from 14 residues. Germline V gives CDR1 SGDLS, CDR2 YYNGEE. CDR3 sequence reads: CASSVGGYTDTQYF. Here the CDR3 DNA reads TGTGCCAGCAGCGTAGGAGGTTACACAGATACGCAGTATTTT.

This clone has just a few counts. The chain employs TRBV7-2 and TRBJ1-2; 9 positions agree with TRBD1. This CDR3 contains 16 residues. Germline V gene lookup returns CDR1 SGHTA and CDR2 FQGNSA. V lost 4 bases to trimming and J lost 7 bases; unmatched junction nucleotides: 13. The CDR3 DNA follows: TGTGCCAGCAGCTCCTCTGGAACAGGGGGCATAGCTGGCTACACCTTC. Its protein product is CASSSSGTGGIAGYTF.

This chain connects TRBV27 to TRBJ1-1, with 8 bases aligning to TRBD1. Germline trimming cut 2 bases from V and 6 bases from J; bases unmatched to any gene: 11. In germline, CDR1 is MNHEY, CDR2 SMNVEV (reference sequence). The CDR3 runs 16 residues. The CDR3 loop reads CASSLGRGQGAAEAFF. The CDR3, as DNA: TGTGCCAGCAGTTTAGGGCGTGGCCAGGGGGCGGCTGAAGCTTTCTTT.

This chain uses TRBV10-3 with TRBJ2-7; the D call may be TRBD1 or TRBD2 (5 bases each). The CDR3 spans 15 residues. V shed 0 bases and J shed 2 bases, with 11 bases lying between them. Germline V CDR1 and CDR2: ENHRY, SYGVKD. CDR3 sequence: CAISESTGGPYEQYF. For the CDR3, the DNA is TGTGCCATCAGTGAGTCAACAGGAGGCCCCTACGAGCAGTACTTC.

The chain links TRBV9 to TRBJ2-7; TRBD2 aligns across 9 bases. The germline V gene has CDR1 SGDLS and CDR2 YYNGEE. V was pared by 5 bases and J by 3 bases, with 12 bases of the junction left unmatched. The CDR3 extends over 16 amino acids. The CDR3 DNA reads as TGTGCCAGCAGTGAAGCGGGAGGATCGTACTACTACGAGCAGTACTTC. Protein product: CASSEAGGSYYYEQYF.

The CDR3, as DNA: TGTGCCAGCAGGTTGAACAATGAGCAGTTCTTC. Translated, it gives CASRLNNEQFF. The chain has TRBV6-5 and TRBJ2-1; D ambiguous. CDR1 MNHEY and CDR2 SVGAGI come from the germline V gene. The CDR3 is made up of 11 amino acids. Deletions cut 6 bases from V and 5 bases from J, with 5 bases between.

A few counts support this clone. The gene calls are TRBV4-1 and TRBJ1-2; the match to TRBD1 covers 7 bases. This CDR3 contains 15 residues. J lost 1 base, V lost 0 bases, and 2 bases had no gene match. In germline, CDR1 is MGHRA, CDR2 YSYEKL. The CDR3 spells CASSQDPGGNYGYTF. Here the CDR3 DNA reads TGCGCCAGCAGCCAAGATCCAGGGGGTAACTATGGCTACACCTTC.

The chain couples TRBV19 to TRBJ1-1; TRBD1 aligns across 8 bases. The V segment lost 5 bases and the J segment 7 bases; nucleotides outside the gene matches: 12. CDR1 and CDR2 from the germline V gene are LNHDA and SQIVND (reference sequence). The CDR3 has 15 residues. This CDR3 reads CASSWSQGARDEAFF. The CDR3 region has the DNA TGTGCCAGTAGTTGGAGTCAGGGGGCCCGGGATGAAGCTTTCTTT.

The rearrangement links TRBV13 to TRBJ2-7, with D tentatively TRBD2 (6 bases). The CDR3 runs 15 residues. Germline CDR1 reads PRHDT; CDR2 reads FYEKMQ (reference sequence). V was trimmed by 4 bases and J by 1 base, leaving 14 bases between them. The CDR3 spells CASSSRGGVSYEQYF. The DNA for the CDR3 is TGTGCCAGCAGCTCCCGAGGCGGGGTTTCCTACGAGCAGTACTTC.

J is TRBJ2-1 and V is TRBV19; 12 bases are a match to TRBD2. The CDR3 runs to 13 residues. Per the germline V gene, CDR1 is LNHDA and CDR2 is SQIVND (reference sequence). Losses at the gene ends were 7 bases for V and 9 bases for J; bases not matched to a gene: 4. The CDR3 region is CASKASGRVEQFF. CDR3 bases: TGTGCCAGTAAAGCTAGCGGGAGGGTTGAGCAGTTCTTC.

This sequence joins TRBV7-9 and TRBJ1-2; D is unresolved. The ends were cut back, 2 bases at V and 8 bases at J, with 6 bases in the middle. The length of the CDR3 is 11 residues. Germline V lookup: CDR1 SEHNR, CDR2 FQNEAQ (reference sequence). The CDR3 loop is CASSLTLGYTF. The CDR3 DNA is TGTGCCAGCAGCTTAACACTCGGCTACACCTTC.

The chain couples TRBV11-2 to TRBJ2-5; D not certain. The CDR3 length is 13 residues. The germline V and J ends were trimmed by 7 bases and 5 bases, with 14 bases remaining between them. Germline CDR1 is SGHAT and CDR2 is FQNNGV. The CDR3 nucleotides read TGTGCCAGCAACCAAAACTTCGGGGAGACCCAGTACTTC. Translated: CASNQNFGETQYF.

The genes are TRBV6-5 and TRBJ1-2; 9 nucleotides match TRBD1. With 10 bases clipped from V and 11 bases from J, the junction kept 11 bases outside the gene matches. This CDR3 spans 12 amino acids. Germline values: CDR1 MNHEY, CDR2 SVGAGI. CDR3 nucleotides: TGTGCCACCAACTCGGGACAGGGAGGTTACACCTTC. Translated: CATNSGQGGYTF.

This chain links TRBV11-2 with TRBJ2-5, with 12 positions matching TRBD2. This CDR3 comprises 15 residues. Germline V gene data show CDR1 as SGHAT and CDR2 as FQNNGV. Trimming at V came to 4 bases and at J to 4 bases, leaving 4 bases not matched to a gene. DNA of the CDR3: TGTGCCAGCAGCTGGACTAGCGGGGCTCGAGAGACCCAGTACTTC. Protein: CASSWTSGARETQYF.

The DNA for the CDR3 is TGTGCCAGTAGTACAACAGGGGGACGGAATGGCTACACCTTC. This encodes CASSTTGGRNGYTF. The chain is built from TRBV19 and TRBJ1-2, with 8 nucleotides matching TRBD1. There are 14 residues in the CDR3. CDR1 and CDR2 (germline): LNHDA, SQIVND (reference sequence). Germline trimming cut 4 bases from V and 6 bases from J; bases unmatched to any gene: 7. Filled out from reference TRBV19 and TRBJ1-2, the complete variable domain reads DGGITQSPKYLFRKEGQNVTLSCEQNLNHDAMYWYRQDPGQGLRLIYYSQIVNDFQKGDIAEGYSVSREKKESFPLTVTSAQKNPTAFYLCASSTTGGRNGYTFGSGTRLTVV.

V usage is TRBV29-1 and J usage is TRBJ1-5; D not resolved. Germline values: CDR1 SQVTM, CDR2 ANQGSEA. V lost 4 bases to trimming and J lost 7 bases, with 14 bases between them. The CDR3 consists of 13 residues. CDR3 DNA sequence: TGCAGCGTTGGCTTGACGCTGGGGCAGCCCCAGCATTTT. It encodes CSVGLTLGQPQHF. The complete variable domain, with remaining parts taken from reference TRBV29-1 and TRBJ1-5, reads SAVISQKPSRDICQRGTSLTIQCQVDSQVTMMFWYRQQPGQSLTLIATANQGSEATYESGFVIDKFPISRPNLTFSTLTVSNMSPEDSSIYLCSVGLTLGQPQHFGDGTRLSIL.

The genes are TRBV7-7 and TRBJ2-7; D call uncertain. The CDR3 consists of 12 residues. With 4 bases removed from V and 4 bases from J, the gap between germline ends came to 8 bases. Germline V gene lookup returns CDR1 SSHAT and CDR2 FNYEAQ (reference sequence). Here the CDR3 DNA reads TGTGCCAGCAGCTCAGACGGGTACGAGCAGTACTTC. It codes for CASSSDGYEQYF.

This clone was detected only a few times. This chain joins TRBV5-5 and TRBJ2-2; 9 bases line up with TRBD2. Germline V gene lookup returns CDR1 SGHKS and CDR2 YYEKEE (reference sequence). Germline trimming cut 4 bases from V and 4 bases from J; bases unmatched to any gene: 11. The CDR3 is 17 residues long. Here the CDR3 DNA reads TGTGCCAGCAGCCTCGGGGGACTAGCCGACTTCACCGGGGAGCTGTTTTTT. Its protein is CASSLGGLADFTGELFF.

The rearrangement uses TRBV4-3 and TRBJ2-5; tentative D call: TRBD1 (5 bases). Germline V gene sequence: CDR1 LGHNA, CDR2 YSLEER. The V and J ends lost 0 bases and 5 bases respectively, with 10 bases between them. The CDR3 is 14 residues long. CDR3 loop: CASSQDRGRETQYF. The CDR3 DNA reads as TGCGCCAGCAGCCAAGATAGGGGTAGGGAGACCCAGTACTTC.

The chain links TRBV28 to TRBJ1-6, with 7 bases lining up with TRBD1. The V gene end was trimmed by 5 bases and the J gene end by 8 bases; junction bases not matched to a gene: 18. Germline values: CDR1 MDHEN, CDR2 SYDVKM. The CDR3 runs to 18 residues. CDR3 in DNA: TGTGCCAGCAGTACCTCGGGACAGTGGGGATATTCGGATTCACCCCTCCACTTT. It translates to CASSTSGQWGYSDSPLHF.

This sequence joins TRBV7-2 and TRBJ2-5; no clear D. Germline V gives CDR1 SGHTA, CDR2 FQGNSA. The CDR3 runs 13 residues. V lost 5 bases, J lost 4 bases, and 11 bases lay in between. The CDR3: CASSPYGLETQYF. As DNA, the CDR3 is TGTGCCAGCAGCCCCTACGGCTTAGAGACCCAGTACTTC.

DNA for the CDR3: TGTGCCAGCAGTCTGCTAGGGGGAGAAGAGACCCAGTACTTC. Protein: CASSLLGGEETQYF. The rearrangement links TRBV27 to TRBJ2-5, with D maybe TRBD1 (6 bases). The CDR3 covers 14 residues. Trimming cost V 5 bases and J 3 bases, with 13 bases left between them. Germline V gene sequence: CDR1 MNHEY, CDR2 SMNVEV (reference sequence).